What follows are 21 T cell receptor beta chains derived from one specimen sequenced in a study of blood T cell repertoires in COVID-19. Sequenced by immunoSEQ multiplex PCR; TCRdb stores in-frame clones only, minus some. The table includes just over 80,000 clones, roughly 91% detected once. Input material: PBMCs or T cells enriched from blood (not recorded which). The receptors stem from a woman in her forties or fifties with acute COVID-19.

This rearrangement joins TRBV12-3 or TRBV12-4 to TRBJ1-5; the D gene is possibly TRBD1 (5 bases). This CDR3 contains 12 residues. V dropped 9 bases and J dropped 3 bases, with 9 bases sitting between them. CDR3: CASRQSNQPQHF. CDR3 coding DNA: TGTGCCAGTAGACAGTCCAATCAGCCCCAGCATTTT.

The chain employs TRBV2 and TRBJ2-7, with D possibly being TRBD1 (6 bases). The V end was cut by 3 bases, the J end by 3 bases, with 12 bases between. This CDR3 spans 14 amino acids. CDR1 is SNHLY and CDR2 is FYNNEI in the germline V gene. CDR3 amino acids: CASSDGGHIYEQYF. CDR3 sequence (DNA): TGTGCCAGCAGTGATGGGGGACATATCTACGAGCAGTACTTC. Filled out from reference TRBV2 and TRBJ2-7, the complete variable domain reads EPEVTQTPSHQVTQMGQEVILRCVPISNHLYFYWYRQILGQKVEFLVSFYNNEISEKSEIFDDQFSVERPDGSNFTLKIRSTKLEDSAMYFCASSDGGHIYEQYFGPGTRLTVT.

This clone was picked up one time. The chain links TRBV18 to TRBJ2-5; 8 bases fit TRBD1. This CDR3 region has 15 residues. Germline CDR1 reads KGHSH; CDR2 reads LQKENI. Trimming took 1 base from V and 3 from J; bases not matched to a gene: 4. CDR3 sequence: CASSPLMTGEETQYF. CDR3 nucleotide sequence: TGTGCCAGCTCACCACTAATGACAGGGGAAGAGACCCAGTACTTC.

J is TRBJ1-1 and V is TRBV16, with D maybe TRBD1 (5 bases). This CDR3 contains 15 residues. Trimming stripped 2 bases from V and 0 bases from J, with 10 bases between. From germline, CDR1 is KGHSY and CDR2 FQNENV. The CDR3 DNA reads TGTGCCAGCAGCCAAAGGCGGACAATGAACACTGAAGCTTTCTTT. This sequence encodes CASSQRRTMNTEAFF. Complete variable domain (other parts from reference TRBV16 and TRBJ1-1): GEEVAQTPKHLVRGEGQKAKLYCAPIKGHSYVFWYQQVLKNEFKFLISFQNENVFDETGMPKERFSAKCLPNSPCSLEIQATKLEDSAVYFCASSQRRTMNTEAFFGQGTRLTVV.

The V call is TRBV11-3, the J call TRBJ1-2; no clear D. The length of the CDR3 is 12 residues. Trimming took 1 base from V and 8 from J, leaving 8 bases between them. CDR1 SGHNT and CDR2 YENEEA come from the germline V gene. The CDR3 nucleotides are TGTGCCAGCAGCTTAGGGAGCCGGGGCTACACCTTC. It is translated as CASSLGSRGYTF.

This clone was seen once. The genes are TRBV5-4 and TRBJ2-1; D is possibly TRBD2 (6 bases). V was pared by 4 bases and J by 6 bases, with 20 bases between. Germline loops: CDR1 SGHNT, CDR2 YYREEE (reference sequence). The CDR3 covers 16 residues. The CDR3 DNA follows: TGTGCCAGCAGCCCACCGGCTGGGGCGGGAAGCAATGAGCAGTTCTTC. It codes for CASSPPAGAGSNEQFF.

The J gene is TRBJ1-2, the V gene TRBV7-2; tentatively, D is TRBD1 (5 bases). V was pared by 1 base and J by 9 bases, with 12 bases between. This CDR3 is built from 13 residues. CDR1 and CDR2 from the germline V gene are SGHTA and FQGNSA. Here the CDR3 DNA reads TGTGCCAGCAGCTTAGTAGGGGTGAGGAGCTACACCTTC. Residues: CASSLVGVRSYTF.

The CDR3 DNA sequence: TGCGCCAGCAGCCGGGAAAAGGATCGGGCATTCTTT. Translation: CASSREKDRAFF. The genes are TRBV5-1 and TRBJ1-1; no reliable D call. CDR3 length: 12 amino acids. Germline V gene lookup returns CDR1 SGHRS and CDR2 YFSETQ. Trimming pared 4 bases from V and 14 bases from J, leaving 18 bases between.

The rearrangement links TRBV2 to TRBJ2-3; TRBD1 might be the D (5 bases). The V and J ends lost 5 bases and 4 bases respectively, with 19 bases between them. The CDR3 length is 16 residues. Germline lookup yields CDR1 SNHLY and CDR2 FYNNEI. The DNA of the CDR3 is TGTGCCAGCAGTTGGGGTCCCCAGGGTGGGGCAGATACGCAGTATTTT. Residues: CASSWGPQGGADTQYF.

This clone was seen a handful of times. CDR3 sequence: CASSDTKSLQETQYF. CDR3 nucleotide sequence: TGTGCCAGCAGCGATACCAAGAGCCTACAAGAGACCCAGTACTTC. The chain has TRBV5-4 and TRBJ2-5, with no clear D. The ends were cut back, 4 bases at V and 2 bases at J, with 15 bases in the middle. This CDR3 has 15 amino acids. Germline CDR1 SGHNT, CDR2 YYREEE (reference sequence).

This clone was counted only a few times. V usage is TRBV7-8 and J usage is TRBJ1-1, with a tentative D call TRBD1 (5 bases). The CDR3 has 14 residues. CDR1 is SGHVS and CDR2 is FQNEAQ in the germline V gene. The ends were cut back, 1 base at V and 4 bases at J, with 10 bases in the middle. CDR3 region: CASSLDLGVTEAFF. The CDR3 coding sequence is TGTGCCAGCAGCTTAGACCTAGGGGTCACTGAAGCTTTCTTT.

CDR3 protein: CASREVSSGANVLTF. In DNA form, the CDR3 reads TGCGCCAGCAGGGAGGTCAGCTCTGGGGCCAACGTCCTGACTTTC. This sequence joins TRBV5-1 and TRBJ2-6; possible D gene TRBD2, 5 bases. V was clipped by 5 bases and J by 0 bases, with 9 bases between them. Germline values: CDR1 SGHRS, CDR2 YFSETQ. CDR3 length: 15 amino acids.

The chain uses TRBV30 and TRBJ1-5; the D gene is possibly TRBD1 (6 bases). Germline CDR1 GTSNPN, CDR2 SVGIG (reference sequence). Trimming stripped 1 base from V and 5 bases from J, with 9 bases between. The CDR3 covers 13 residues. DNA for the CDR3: TGTGCCTGGAGTGCACAGGGATATCAGCCCCAGCATTTT. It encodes CAWSAQGYQPQHF.

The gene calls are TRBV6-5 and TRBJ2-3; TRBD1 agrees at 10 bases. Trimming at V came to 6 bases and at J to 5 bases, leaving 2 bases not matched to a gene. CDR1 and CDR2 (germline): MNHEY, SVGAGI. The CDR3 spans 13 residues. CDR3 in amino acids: CASSRDRGDTQYF. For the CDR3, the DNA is TGTGCCAGCAGCCGGGACAGGGGAGATACGCAGTATTTT.

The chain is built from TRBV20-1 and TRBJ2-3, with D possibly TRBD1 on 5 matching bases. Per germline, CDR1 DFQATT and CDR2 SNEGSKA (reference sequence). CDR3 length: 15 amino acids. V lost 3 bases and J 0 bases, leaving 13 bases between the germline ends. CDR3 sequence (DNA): TGCAGTGCTAGTCGGCAGGGAATCAGCACAGATACGCAGTATTTT. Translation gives CSASRQGISTDTQYF.

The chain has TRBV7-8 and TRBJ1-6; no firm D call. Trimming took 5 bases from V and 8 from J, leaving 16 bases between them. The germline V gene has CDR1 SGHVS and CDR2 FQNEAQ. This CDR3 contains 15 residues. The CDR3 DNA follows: TGTGCCAGCAGCCAAAGAACAGATTGGGATTCACCCCTCCACTTT. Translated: CASSQRTDWDSPLHF.

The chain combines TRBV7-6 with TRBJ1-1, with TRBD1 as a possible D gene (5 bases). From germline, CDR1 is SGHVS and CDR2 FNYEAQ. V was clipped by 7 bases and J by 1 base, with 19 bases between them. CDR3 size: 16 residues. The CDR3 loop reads CASTQLTAVKNTEAFF. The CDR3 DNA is TGTGCCAGCACCCAACTGACAGCCGTGAAGAACACTGAAGCTTTCTTT.

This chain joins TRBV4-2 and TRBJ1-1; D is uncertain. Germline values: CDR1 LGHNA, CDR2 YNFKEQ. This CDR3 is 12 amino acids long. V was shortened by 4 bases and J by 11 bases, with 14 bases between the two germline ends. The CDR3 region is CASSRTGPGAFF. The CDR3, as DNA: TGTGCCAGCAGCCGGACCGGTCCGGGGGCTTTCTTT.

The CDR3 loop reads CASSYSPLRVVDTEAFF. CDR3 nucleotide sequence: TGTGCCAGCAGTTACTCTCCCTTGAGAGTGGTGGACACTGAAGCTTTCTTT. The V gene is TRBV6-2 or TRBV6-3, the J gene TRBJ1-1, with D unclear. V was trimmed by 0 bases and J by 3 bases, leaving 17 bases between them. From germline, CDR1 is MNHEY and CDR2 SVGEGT. The CDR3 runs to 17 residues.

CDR3 coding DNA: TGTGCCAGTACACAGACAGAGACCAATGAGCAGTTCTTC. It is translated as CASTQTETNEQFF. The chain employs TRBV6-5 and TRBJ2-1; D possibly corresponds to TRBD1 (5 bases). Trimming took 9 bases from V and 6 from J, leaving 15 bases between them. Looked up from germline, CDR1 is MNHEY and CDR2 is SVGAGI. CDR3 length: 13 residues.

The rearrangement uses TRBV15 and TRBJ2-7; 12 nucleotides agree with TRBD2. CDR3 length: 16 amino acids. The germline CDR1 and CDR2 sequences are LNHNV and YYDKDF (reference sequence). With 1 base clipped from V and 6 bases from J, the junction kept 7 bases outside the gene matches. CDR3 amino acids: CATSRARLAGESEQYF. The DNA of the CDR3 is TGTGCCACCAGCAGAGCCCGACTAGCGGGAGAGTCCGAGCAGTACTTC.